The present TCR beta chain was sequenced within a study of blood T cell repertoires in COVID-19. This CDR3 comprises 15 residues. Trimming pared 3 bases from V and 2 bases from J, leaving 14 bases between. Germline V gene lookup returns CDR1 SGHDT and CDR2 YYEEEE. This clone was counted between two and nine times. Some clones are missing from TCRdb's copy, which holds only in-frame ones; the method was immunoSEQ multiplex PCR. The table includes fewer than 300,000 clones, around four fifths detected once. The V call is TRBV5-6, the J call TRBJ2-5; a weak D match, TRBD1 (6 bases). What was sequenced was peripheral blood. The sequence was collected from a woman in her sixties or seventies with active or convalescent COVID-19. CDR3 protein: CASSSFRTAQETQYF. CDR3 DNA sequence: TGTGCCAGCAGCTCCTTCCGGACAGCGCAAGAGACCCAGTACTTC.